By frequency in the sample, the clone carrying this T cell receptor beta chain is medium-sized. What it binds is unknown. The sample is drawn from a study of T cell responses to AZD1222 COVID-19 vaccine. Study-level points and caveats: A mostly white British donor set with more females was recruited, and clonal diversity was possibly underestimated. AZD1222 recipients seropositive at baseline numbered only six or seven. Unmutated variant regions are reportedly the target of nearly half of TCRs that are spike-specific. Spike-wide vaccine-associated CD4 TCRs dominated at 160-218 and 743-854.

Assay: immunoSEQ multiplex PCR; the TCRdb copy retains only in-frame clones and omits some. The table includes about 120,000 clones, 90% detected once. This specimen consisted of peripheral blood, obtained 28 days after the second dose of the MenACWY control vaccine. This sequence originates from an adult who received the MenACWY meningococcal vaccine as a control.

This CDR3 reads CASSPSGGGTQYF. The CDR3 DNA reads as TGTGCCAGCAGTCCTAGCGGGGGCGGGACCCAGTACTTC. The V and J genes are TRBV12-3 or TRBV12-4 and TRBJ2-5; 10 nucleotides match TRBD2. V shed 5 bases, J shed 7 bases, and the junction held 4 bases outside the gene matches. The length of the CDR3 is 13 residues.